The entry below gives a single TCR beta chain sequence along with its context. Its recognized antigen is unknown. No base quality information exists; no much larger clone differs at one position. To sequence the TCRbeta CDR3 region, genomic DNA was isolated from the sorted cells. TCRbeta CDR3 regions were sequenced using the immunoSEQ Assay. TCRdb limited this immuneACCESS table to in-frame rearrangements with V and J called. A share of clones is missing; checked studies link under half to unresolved V genes, and the rest is unexplained. For this sample the table gives 70,000 to 75,000 clones, of which roughly 84% were detected only once. The ten largest clones take up about 1% of the sample. CDR1 is given as SGHRS and CDR2 as YFSETQ, both from the germline V gene. Counted from cysteine to phenylalanine, this CDR3 has 16 amino acids. The sequence is cut down to CDR3 DNA, 48 bases in frame from base 1. Unmatched junction bases come to 11, with V trimmed by 0 bases and J by 7 bases.

The data derive from a study of OX40 agonist ivuxolimab in advanced cancers. Some background on the complete study: The costimulatory receptor OX40 (CD134) was targeted by ivuxolimab, a fully human IgG2 agonistic monoclonal antibody. In the dose-escalation cohort, around four fifths of patients were male, and the mean age was about 55 years, with a range of roughly 20 to 80. Intravenous ivuxolimab was administered to patients every 2 weeks at six dose levels: 0.01, 0.1, 0.3, 1.5, 3 and 10 mg/kg. Prior anti-PD-1, anti-PD-L1 or anti-CTLA-4 therapy was permitted, and about 40% of dose-escalation patients had received checkpoint inhibitors. Peripheral TCRbeta sequencing was intended to test whether TCR sequence diversity was altered and clonal T-cell expansion was caused by ivuxolimab. Of the approximately 50 dose-escalation patients, hepatocellular carcinoma was present in 19, melanoma in roughly 15, renal cell carcinoma in 9 and head and neck cancer in 9. Three dose-escalation patients achieved partial responses, one with hepatocellular carcinoma and two with cutaneous melanoma. The paper covers the monotherapy dose-escalation part of the phase I ivuxolimab trial, which included N = 52 patients. Study-wide conclusions, independent of this receptor: In partial responders in the 0.1-3.0 mg/kg groups, normalized peripheral clonal expansion was found to be among the lowest, especially among CD8+ T cells. Low levels of normalized T-cell clonal expansion were also seen in some patients who did not respond. After ivuxolimab, expanded clones were on average more numerous among CD8+ T cells than among CD4+ T cells. At doses of 0.1 to 3.0 mg/kg, clonal expansion of both CD4+ and CD8+ T cells in blood was seen between baseline and week 6. The antigen specificity of the clonally expanded peripheral T cells was not determined.

The trial excluded patients who had a history of autoimmune disease or who were on systemic immunosuppression. Peripheral blood for TCR sequencing was collected from all dose cohorts at baseline, on cycle 4 day 1, and on cycle 7 day 1. Samples came from an open-label, multicenter, first-in-human phase I dose-escalation trial of ivuxolimab. Adults with locally advanced or metastatic melanoma, renal cell, hepatocellular, or head and neck squamous cell carcinoma were enrolled in the trial. Before TCR sequencing, CD4+ T cells and CD8+ T cells were sorted from peripheral blood as separate populations. The TCR was taken from an adult with an advanced solid tumor such as melanoma, head and neck, liver or kidney cancer. Sequenced material: CD4+ or CD8+ T cells sorted from blood, taken in a trial of the OX40 agonist ivuxolimab. The rearrangement combines TRBV5-1 with TRBJ1-1; the central 8 bases match TRBD1. The bases read TGCGCCAGCAGCTTGGAAAGGGACAGGTCGAGGGGTGAAGCTTTCTTT. Protein translation: CASSLERDRSRGEAFF.